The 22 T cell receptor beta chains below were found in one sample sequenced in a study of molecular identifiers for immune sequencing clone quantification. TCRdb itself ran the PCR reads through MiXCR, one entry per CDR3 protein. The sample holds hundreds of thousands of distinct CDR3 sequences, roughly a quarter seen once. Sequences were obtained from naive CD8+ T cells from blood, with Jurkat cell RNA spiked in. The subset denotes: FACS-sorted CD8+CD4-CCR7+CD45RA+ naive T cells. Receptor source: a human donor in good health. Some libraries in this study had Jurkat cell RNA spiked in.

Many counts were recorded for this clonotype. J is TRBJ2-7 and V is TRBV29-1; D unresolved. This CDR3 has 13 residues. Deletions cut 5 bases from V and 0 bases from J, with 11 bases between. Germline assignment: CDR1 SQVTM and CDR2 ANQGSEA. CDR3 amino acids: CSVMGGSSYEQYF. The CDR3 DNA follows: TGCAGCGTTATGGGCGGAAGCTCCTACGAGCAGTACTTC.

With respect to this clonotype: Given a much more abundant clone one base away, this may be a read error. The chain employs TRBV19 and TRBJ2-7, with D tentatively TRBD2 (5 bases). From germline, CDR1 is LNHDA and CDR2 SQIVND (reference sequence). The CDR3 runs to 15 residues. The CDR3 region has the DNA TGTGCCAGTAGTATTGCCAGCGGCGAGATGTACGAGCAGAACTTC. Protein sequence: CASSIASGEMYEQNF.

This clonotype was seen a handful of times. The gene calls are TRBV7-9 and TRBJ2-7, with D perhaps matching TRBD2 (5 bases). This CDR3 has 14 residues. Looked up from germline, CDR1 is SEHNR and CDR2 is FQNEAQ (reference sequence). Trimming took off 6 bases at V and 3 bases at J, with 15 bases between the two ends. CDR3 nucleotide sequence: TGTGCCAGCAGTGACCCGGCTGGAGGCTACGAGCAGTACTTC. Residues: CASSDPAGGYEQYF.

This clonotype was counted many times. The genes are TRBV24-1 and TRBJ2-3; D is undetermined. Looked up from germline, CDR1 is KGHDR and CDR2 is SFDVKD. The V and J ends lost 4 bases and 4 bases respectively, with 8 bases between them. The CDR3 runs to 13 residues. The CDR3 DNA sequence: TGTGCCACCAGTGACCCCGGCGCAGATACGCAGTATTTT. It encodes CATSDPGADTQYF.

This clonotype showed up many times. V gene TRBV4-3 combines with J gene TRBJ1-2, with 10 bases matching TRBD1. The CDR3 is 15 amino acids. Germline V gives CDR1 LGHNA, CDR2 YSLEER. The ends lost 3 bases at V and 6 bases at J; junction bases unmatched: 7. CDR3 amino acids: CASSQDRQGADGYTF. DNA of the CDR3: TGCGCCAGCAGCCAGGACCGACAGGGGGCCGATGGCTACACCTTC.

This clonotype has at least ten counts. Written as DNA, the CDR3 is TGTGCCAGCAGCCCCCCATACAGGGTCCCCGGGGAGCTGTTTTTT. As protein: CASSPPYRVPGELFF. The chain links TRBV7-9 to TRBJ2-2, with D tentatively TRBD1 (6 bases). This CDR3 is built from 15 residues. The V and J ends lost 5 bases and 6 bases respectively, with 16 bases between them. The germline V gene encodes CDR1 SEHNR and CDR2 FQNEAQ (reference sequence).

CDR3 protein: CASSPNPGLADYEQYF. The CDR3 nucleotides read TGTGCCAGCTCACCTAACCCGGGACTAGCGGACTACGAGCAGTACTTC. V usage is TRBV18 and J usage is TRBJ2-7; 11 bases agree with TRBD2. The trim removed 3 bases at V and 3 bases at J, leaving 7 bases unmatched. CDR1 is KGHSH, CDR2 LQKENI, per germline. This CDR3 has 16 residues.

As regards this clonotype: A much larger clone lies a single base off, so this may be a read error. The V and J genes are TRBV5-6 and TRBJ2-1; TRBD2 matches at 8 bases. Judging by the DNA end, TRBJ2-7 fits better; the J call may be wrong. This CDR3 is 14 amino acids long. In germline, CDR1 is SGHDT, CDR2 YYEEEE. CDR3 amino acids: CASSLELAVNEQYF. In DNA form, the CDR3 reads TGTGCCAGCAGCTTAGAACTAGCGGTGAATGAGCAGTACTTC.

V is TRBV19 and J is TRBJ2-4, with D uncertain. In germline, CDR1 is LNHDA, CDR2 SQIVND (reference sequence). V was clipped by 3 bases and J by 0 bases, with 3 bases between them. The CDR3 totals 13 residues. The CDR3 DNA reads TGTGCCAGTAGTATTCAAGCCAAAAACATTCAGTACTTC. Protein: CASSIQAKNIQYF.

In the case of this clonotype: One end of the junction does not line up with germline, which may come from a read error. CDR3 sequence (DNA): TGTGCCAGCAGTTCCCACCTCCCGGGGGCCCTCGCGGCCCAGTCCTTC. It is translated as CASSSHLPGALAAQSF. This chain uses TRBV2 with TRBJ2-5; D possibly matches TRBD1 or TRBD2 (6 bases each). There are 16 residues in the CDR3. Germline lookup yields CDR1 SNHLY and CDR2 FYNNEI.

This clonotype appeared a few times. CDR3 residues: CASTGGAVDTQYF. The CDR3 region has the DNA TGCGCCAGCACCGGGGGGGCCGTAGATACGCAGTATTTT. The gene calls are TRBV10-2 and TRBJ2-3, with 8 bases that match TRBD2. The V and J ends lost 7 bases and 5 bases, in that order; junction bases with no gene match: 5. Germline V CDR1 and CDR2: WSHSY, SAAADI. The CDR3 extends over 13 amino acids.

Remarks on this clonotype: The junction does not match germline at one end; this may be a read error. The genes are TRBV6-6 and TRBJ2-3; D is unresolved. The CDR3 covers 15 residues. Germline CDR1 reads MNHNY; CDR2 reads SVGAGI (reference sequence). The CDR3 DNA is TGTGACAGCAGCTCCCCTCACATGGAAGTTGATACGCAGTATTTT. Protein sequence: CDSSSPHMEVDTQYF.

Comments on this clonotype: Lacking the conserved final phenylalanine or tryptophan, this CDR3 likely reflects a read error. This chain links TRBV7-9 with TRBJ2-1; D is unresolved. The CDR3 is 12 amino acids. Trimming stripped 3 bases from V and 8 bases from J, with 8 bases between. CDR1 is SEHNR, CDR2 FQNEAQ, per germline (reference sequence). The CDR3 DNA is TGTGCCAGCAGCTTGAGTGCGGATGAGCAGTTCTTG. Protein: CASSLSADEQFL.

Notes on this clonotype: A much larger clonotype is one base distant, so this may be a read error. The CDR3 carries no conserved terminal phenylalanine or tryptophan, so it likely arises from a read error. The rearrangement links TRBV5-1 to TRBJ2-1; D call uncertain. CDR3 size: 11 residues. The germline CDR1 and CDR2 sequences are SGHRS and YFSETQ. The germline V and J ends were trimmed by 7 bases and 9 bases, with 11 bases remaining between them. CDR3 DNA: TGCGCCAGCTCGGTTGGTGCTGAGCAGTTCTCC. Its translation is CASSVGAEQFS.

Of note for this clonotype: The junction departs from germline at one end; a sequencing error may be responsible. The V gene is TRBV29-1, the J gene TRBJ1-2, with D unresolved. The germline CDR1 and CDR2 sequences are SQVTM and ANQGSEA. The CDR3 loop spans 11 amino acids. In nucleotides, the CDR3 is TGCCGCGTTCGTCCCGCCTATGGCTACCCCTTC. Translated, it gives CRVRPAYGYPF.

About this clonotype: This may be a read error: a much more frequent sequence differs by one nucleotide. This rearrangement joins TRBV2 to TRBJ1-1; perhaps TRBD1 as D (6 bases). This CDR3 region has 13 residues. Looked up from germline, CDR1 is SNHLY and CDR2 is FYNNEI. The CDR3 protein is CASARSGGTDAFF. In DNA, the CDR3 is TGTGCCAGCGCTCGCTCTGGGGGCACTGATGCTTTCTTT.

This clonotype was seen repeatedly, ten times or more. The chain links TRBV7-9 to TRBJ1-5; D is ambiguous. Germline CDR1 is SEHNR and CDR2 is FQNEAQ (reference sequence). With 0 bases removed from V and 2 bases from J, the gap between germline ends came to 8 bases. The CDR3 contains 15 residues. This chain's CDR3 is CASSLAGLGNQPQHF. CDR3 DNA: TGTGCCAGCAGCTTAGCAGGGTTGGGCAATCAGCCCCAGCATTTT.

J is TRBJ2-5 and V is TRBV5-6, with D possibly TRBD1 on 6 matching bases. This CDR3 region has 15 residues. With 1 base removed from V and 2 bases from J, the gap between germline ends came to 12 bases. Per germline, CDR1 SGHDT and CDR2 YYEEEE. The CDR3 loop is CASSLWGLGQETQYF. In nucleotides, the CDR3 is TGTGCCAGCAGCTTGTGGGGGCTGGGTCAAGAGACCCAGTACTTC.

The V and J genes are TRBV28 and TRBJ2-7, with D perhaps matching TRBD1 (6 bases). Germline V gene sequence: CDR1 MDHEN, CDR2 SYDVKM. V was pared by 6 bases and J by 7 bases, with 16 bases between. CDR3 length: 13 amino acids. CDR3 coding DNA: TGTGCCAGCAGCCCACCTCAGGGGAGTGAGCAGTACTTC. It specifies CASSPPQGSEQYF.

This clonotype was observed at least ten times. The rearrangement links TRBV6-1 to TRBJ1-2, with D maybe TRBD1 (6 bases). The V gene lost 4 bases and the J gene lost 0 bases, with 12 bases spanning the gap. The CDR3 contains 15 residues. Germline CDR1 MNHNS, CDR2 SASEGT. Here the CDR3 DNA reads TGTGCCAGCAGTGCCTGGACAGCGACTAACTATGGCTACACCTTC. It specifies CASSAWTATNYGYTF.

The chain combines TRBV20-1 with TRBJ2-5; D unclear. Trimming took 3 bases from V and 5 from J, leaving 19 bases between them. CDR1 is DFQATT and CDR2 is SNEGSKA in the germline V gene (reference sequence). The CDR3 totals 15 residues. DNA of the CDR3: TGCAGTGCTAGGGGCGTAGTGGATGGGTACGAGACCCAGTACTTC. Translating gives CSARGVVDGYETQYF.

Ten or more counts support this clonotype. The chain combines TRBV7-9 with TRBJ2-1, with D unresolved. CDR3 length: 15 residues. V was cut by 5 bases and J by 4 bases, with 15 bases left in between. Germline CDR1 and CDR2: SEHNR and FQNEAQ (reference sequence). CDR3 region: CASSDPQPWYNEQFF. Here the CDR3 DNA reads TGTGCCAGCAGCGATCCACAACCCTGGTACAATGAGCAGTTCTTC. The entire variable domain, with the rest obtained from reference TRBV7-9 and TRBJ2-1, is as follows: DTGVSQNPRHKITKRGQNVTFRCDPISEHNRLYWYRQTLGQGPEFLTYFQNEAQLEKSRLLSDRFSAERPKGSFSTLEIQRTEQGDSAMYLCASSDPQPWYNEQFFGPGTRLTVL.